These 24 T cell receptor beta chains were sequenced from one sample in a study of T cells expressing NK-cell markers. Each CDR3 protein gets one entry in TCRdb, which reprocessed the 5' RACE reads and gives no DNA. Seen in this sample are about 160,000 distinct CDR3 sequences; the ten most common clones hold around a sixth. The sample was blood T cells: a sorted CD56 or NKG2C T cell subset, CD4+ or CD8+ T cells, or bulk PBMC T cells (not recorded which). Receptor source: a woman between 18 and 70 years old in good health.

The rearrangement joins TRBV5-1 to TRBJ2-1; TCRdb names TRBD1, which stays unverified in the absence of DNA. The CDR3 extends over 14 amino acids. The V gene's germline CDR1 is SGHRS and CDR2 YFSETQ. CDR3 amino acids: CASSLAGRDNEQFF.

This rearrangement joins TRBV5-1 to TRBJ2-2. This CDR3 spans 13 amino acids. Germline V CDR1 and CDR2: SGHRS, YFSETQ. This CDR3 reads CASSQTQTGELFF.

The gene calls are TRBV10-3 and TRBJ1-4; TCRdb outputs TRBD1, but without DNA this stays unchecked. CDR1 is ENHRY, CDR2 SYGVKD, per germline. This CDR3 is built from 13 residues. The CDR3 protein is CASRDRLDEKLFF.

The rearrangement uses TRBV7-9 and TRBJ1-2; TCRdb calls TRBD1, which cannot be checked without DNA. CDR1 is SEHNR, CDR2 FQNEAQ, per germline (reference sequence). CDR3 length: 15 amino acids. CDR3 protein: CASSSRRIGYDGYTF.

The chain uses TRBV4-2 and TRBJ2-6; TCRdb reports TRBD2, a call that lacks DNA to check it against. This CDR3 contains 17 residues. The germline V gene has CDR1 LGHNA and CDR2 YNFKEQ. CDR3 in amino acids: CASRQLAGSSGANVLTF.

J is TRBJ2-3 and V is TRBV12-3 or TRBV12-4; no DNA is available, so the TRBD1 call from TCRdb remains unchecked. The length of the CDR3 is 14 residues. The CDR3 region is CASNNQGGADTQYF.

The V gene is TRBV3-1, the J gene TRBJ2-3; TCRdb selects TRBD2, and the lack of DNA leaves this call unchecked. CDR1 and CDR2 from the germline V gene are LGHDT and YNNKEL (reference sequence). The CDR3 contains 16 residues. CDR3 residues: CASSQGLAASTDTQYF.

V and J are TRBV5-1 and TRBJ1-2. The germline CDR1 and CDR2 sequences are SGHRS and YFSETQ. The CDR3 length is 13 residues. The CDR3 loop reads CASSEGGVYGYTF.

The CDR3 sequence is CSASTGFGYEQYF. V and J are TRBV29-1 and TRBJ2-7; TCRdb's assignment of TRBD1 cannot be checked, as there is no DNA. The CDR3 is 13 amino acids. Germline V gene data show CDR1 as SQVTM and CDR2 as ANQGSEA.

The chain carries TRBV4-2 and TRBJ2-2; absent DNA, TCRdb's TRBD2 call cannot be checked. This CDR3 has 18 amino acids. Germline CDR1 and CDR2: LGHNA and YNFKEQ. The CDR3 here is CASSQDAASGSSTGELFF.

The chain couples TRBV15 to TRBJ2-5; the D gene TCRdb calls, TRBD1, cannot be checked with no DNA. The germline CDR1 and CDR2 sequences are LNHNV and YYDKDF (reference sequence). The CDR3 loop spans 15 amino acids. CDR3: CATRLDRSFWETQYF.

This chain joins TRBV15 and TRBJ1-5. The CDR3 length is 15 residues. Germline lookup yields CDR1 LNHNV and CDR2 YYDKDF (reference sequence). CDR3 loop: CATSRDLATNQPQHF.

The chain couples TRBV4-1 to TRBJ1-2. Germline V CDR1 and CDR2: MGHRA, YSYEKL. The CDR3 is 15 amino acids. CDR3 loop: CASSQGLGVNYGYTF.

The chain couples TRBV11-2 to TRBJ1-2. This CDR3 region has 22 residues. CDR1 and CDR2 from the germline V gene are SGHAT and FQNNGV. CDR3 loop: CASSLDWGDYGQTSLINYGYTF.

CDR3: CASSPQGRGQETQYF. The chain joins TRBV18 to TRBJ2-5; the TCRdb call, TRBD1, lacks DNA for checking. The CDR3 runs 15 residues. Germline loops: CDR1 KGHSH, CDR2 LQKENI. Combining the CDR3 with reference TRBV18 and TRBJ2-5 gives the whole variable domain NAGVMQNPRHLVRRRGQEARLRCSPMKGHSHVYWYRQLPEEGLKFMVYLQKENIIDESGMPKERFSAEFPKEGPSILRIQQVVRGDSAAYFCASSPQGRGQETQYFGPGTRLLVL.

The chain is built from TRBV18 and TRBJ2-3. This CDR3 spans 14 amino acids. The germline CDR1 and CDR2 sequences are KGHSH and LQKENI. The CDR3 sequence is CASSPPGNTDTQYF. Full variable domain (outside the CDR3, taken from reference TRBV18 and TRBJ2-3): NAGVMQNPRHLVRRRGQEARLRCSPMKGHSHVYWYRQLPEEGLKFMVYLQKENIIDESGMPKERFSAEFPKEGPSILRIQQVVRGDSAAYFCASSPPGNTDTQYFGPGTRLTVL.

The V gene is TRBV20-1, the J gene TRBJ1-5; the TCRdb call, TRBD1, lacks DNA for checking. The CDR3 consists of 13 residues. Germline CDR1 and CDR2: DFQATT and SNEGSKA (reference sequence). The CDR3: CSATTARNQPQHF.

V gene TRBV10-3 combines with J gene TRBJ1-1; lacking DNA, the TRBD1 call made by TCRdb goes unchecked. Germline lookup yields CDR1 ENHRY and CDR2 SYGVKD. The CDR3 runs 14 residues. This CDR3 is CAITPDGLNTEAFF.

This rearrangement joins TRBV5-1 to TRBJ2-3; no DNA is available, so the TRBD1 call from TCRdb remains unchecked. The length of the CDR3 is 13 residues. Germline CDR1 is SGHRS and CDR2 is YFSETQ. CDR3 loop: CASSGRGLDTQYF.

This chain joins TRBV15 and TRBJ2-5; absent DNA, TCRdb's TRBD2 call cannot be checked. This CDR3 comprises 14 residues. Germline V gene sequence: CDR1 LNHNV, CDR2 YYDKDF (reference sequence). CDR3 protein: CATSDRGGWETQYF.

The rearrangement joins TRBV2 to TRBJ2-1; TCRdb's D call of TRBD1 is untestable without DNA. Per the germline V gene, CDR1 is SNHLY and CDR2 is FYNNEI. The CDR3 runs 12 residues. The chain's CDR3 is CASRTGGREQFF.

This chain connects TRBV29-1 to TRBJ1-6; TCRdb's D call, TRBD1, is unchecked because there is no DNA. This CDR3 region has 13 residues. From germline, CDR1 is SQVTM and CDR2 ANQGSEA. The CDR3 loop is CSVGEKQATPLHF.

The chain couples TRBV5-1 to TRBJ2-5; the TCRdb call, TRBD1, lacks DNA for checking. The V gene's germline CDR1 is SGHRS and CDR2 YFSETQ. The CDR3 runs to 13 residues. CDR3 region: CASSLQGQETQYF.

The chain links TRBV20-1 to TRBJ2-7; checking the TCRdb D call of TRBD2 is not possible without DNA. Germline-derived CDR1 and CDR2 are DFQATT and SNEGSKA (reference sequence). CDR3 length: 13 residues. This CDR3 is CSASLAGAGEQYF.